This TCR beta chain is from a study of breast tumors, draining lymph nodes, adjacent tissues. Breast cancer patients provided tissue from their axillary draining lymph nodes. Each CDR3 protein is one row after TCRdb ran MiXCR on the multiplex PCR reads. Among around 130,000 distinct CDR3 sequences listed, about 30% were seen once. V was trimmed by 4 bases and J by 6 bases, leaving 11 bases between them. Germline-derived CDR1 and CDR2 are SGHRS and YFSETQ. The CDR3 length is 13 residues. This clonotype has ten or more counts. The genes are TRBV5-1 and TRBJ2-1; D unresolved. Sample: axillary lymph node tissue. The TCR sequence derives from a female donor with breast cancer. Some clones in this sample may be carry-over from other donors' samples. DNA of the CDR3: TGCGCCAGCAGCCTGTACAGAGGCAATGAGCAGTTCTTC. Its protein product is CASSLYRGNEQFF. Full variable domain (outside the CDR3, taken from reference TRBV5-1 and TRBJ2-1): KAGVTQTPRYLIKTRGQQVTLSCSPISGHRSVSWYQQTPGQGLQFLFEYFSETQRNKGNFPGRFSGRQFSNSRSEMNVSTLELGDSALYLCASSLYRGNEQFFGPGTRLTVL.